The 21 T cell receptor beta chains in this list originate from one sample, sequenced in a study of tumour-infiltrating T cells in Burkitt lymphoma. Repertoires were generated with immunoSEQ multiplex PCR, while TCRdb's copy carries only in-frame clones and drops some. The table shows under 8,000 clones, with around 10% occurring only once. The source material was tumor tissue. The receptors derive from a human donor with diffuse large B-cell lymphoma.

This clone was seen a single time. CDR3 DNA: TGTGCCAGCAGCCCGACAGGGGGCAAGTACAATGAGCAGTTCTTC. It codes for CASSPTGGKYNEQFF. This chain joins TRBV28 and TRBJ2-1; TRBD1 matches 10 bases. Unmatched junction bases numbered 6, after V lost 6 bases and J lost 4 bases. The length of the CDR3 is 15 residues. The germline CDR1 and CDR2 sequences are MDHEN and SYDVKM.

V and J are TRBV7-2 and TRBJ2-3; 11 bases fit TRBD2. J lost 3 bases, V lost 5 bases, and 4 bases had no gene match. Germline CDR1 is SGHTA and CDR2 is FQGNSA. This CDR3 comprises 15 residues. For the CDR3, the DNA is TGTGCCAGCAGCCCCCGACTAGCGGGGACAGATACGCAGTATTTT. This translates into CASSPRLAGTDTQYF. Drawing the rest from reference TRBV7-2 and TRBJ2-3, the complete variable domain is GAGVSQSPSNKVTEKGKDVELRCDPISGHTALYWYRQSLGQGLEFLIYFQGNSAPDKSGLPSDRFSAERTGGSVSTLTIQRTQQEDSAVYLCASSPRLAGTDTQYFGPGTRLTVL.

V is TRBV6-4 and J is TRBJ1-2; 9 nucleotides align to TRBD1. With V trimmed by 0 bases and J by 0 bases, 5 bases remained unmatched. This CDR3 contains 17 residues. Per germline, CDR1 MRHNA and CDR2 SNTAGT. DNA for the CDR3: TGTGCCAGCAGTGACTCTCTTAGGACAGGGGCTAACTATGGCTACACCTTC. Translated, it gives CASSDSLRTGANYGYTF.

The V call is TRBV23-1, the J call TRBJ1-2; maybe TRBD1 (5 bases). TRBV23-1 belongs to the ORF category, with a function that is uncertain. The CDR3 has 14 amino acids. V gave up 7 bases and J gave up 3 bases, with 15 bases separating them. Here the CDR3 DNA reads TGCGCCAGCAACCAACCGGGACCTTACTATGGCTACACCTTC. Its translation is CASNQPGPYYGYTF.

This clone has just a few counts. The chain employs TRBV28 and TRBJ1-6, with D perhaps TRBD1 (6 bases). This CDR3 comprises 14 residues. Germline V gene sequence: CDR1 MDHEN, CDR2 SYDVKM. Trimming stripped 5 bases from V and 7 bases from J, with 12 bases between. DNA for the CDR3: TGTGCCAGCAGTAAGGCAGGGGACAATTCACCCCTCCACTTT. This encodes CASSKAGDNSPLHF. Full variable domain (rest looked up from reference TRBV28 and TRBJ1-6): DVKVTQSSRYLVKRTGEKVFLECVQDMDHENMFWYRQDPGLGLRLIYFSYDVKMKEKGDIPEGYSVSREKKERFSLILESASTNQTSMYLCASSKAGDNSPLHFGNGTRLTVT.

This clone was seen only a few times. CDR3: CASSLERVETEAFF. The CDR3 DNA is TGCGCCAGCAGTCTCGAACGGGTAGAAACTGAAGCTTTCTTT. V gene TRBV5-1 combines with J gene TRBJ1-1; D remains unclear. The CDR3 has 14 residues. V was pared by 5 bases and J by 5 bases, with 16 bases between. Per the germline V gene, CDR1 is SGHRS and CDR2 is YFSETQ. The complete variable domain, with remaining parts taken from reference TRBV5-1 and TRBJ1-1, reads KAGVTQTPRYLIKTRGQQVTLSCSPISGHRSVSWYQQTPGQGLQFLFEYFSETQRNKGNFPGRFSGRQFSNSRSEMNVSTLELGDSALYLCASSLERVETEAFFGQGTRLTVV.

The count of this clone is one. The V call is TRBV5-4, the J call TRBJ1-1; D unresolved. The germline V gene encodes CDR1 SGHNT and CDR2 YYREEE (reference sequence). Trimming cost V 3 bases and J 6 bases, with 12 bases left between them. This CDR3 spans 13 amino acids. CDR3 sequence (DNA): TGTGCCAGCAGCTCGATTTCGCGGCCTGAAGCTTTCTTT. Encoded protein: CASSSISRPEAFF.

The chain recombines TRBV4-2 with TRBJ1-1; D not resolved. With 0 bases removed from V and 7 bases from J, the gap between germline ends came to 15 bases. There are 15 residues in the CDR3. Per the germline V gene, CDR1 is LGHNA and CDR2 is YNFKEQ. The CDR3 here is CASSQESAGLVEAFF. The CDR3, as DNA: TGTGCCAGCAGCCAAGAAAGCGCGGGTTTGGTTGAAGCTTTCTTT.

The genes are TRBV10-1 and TRBJ2-2; D possibly corresponds to TRBD1 (5 bases). CDR3 length equals 14 residues. Germline V gives CDR1 WNHNN, CDR2 SYGVQD (reference sequence). Between the trimmed V and J ends, which lost 5 bases and 1 base, there was a span of 8 bases. Here the CDR3 reads CASSRQMNTGELFF. CDR3 in DNA: TGCGCCAGCAGTCGACAGATGAACACCGGGGAGCTGTTTTTT.

The chain uses TRBV4-1 and TRBJ2-1; D gene unclear. Germline V CDR1 and CDR2: MGHRA, YSYEKL. The V end lost 4 bases, the J end lost 0 bases, and 13 bases lay between the germline ends. This CDR3 comprises 16 residues. The CDR3 protein is CASSRMRLASYNEQFF. CDR3 in DNA: TGCGCCAGCAGCCGTATGAGGCTTGCCTCCTACAATGAGCAGTTCTTC.

This clone came up a few times. As DNA, the CDR3 is TGTGCCAGCAGTTCTGTCAGGGGAGGGTACGAGCAGTACTTC. Its translation: CASSSVRGGYEQYF. The V call is TRBV27, the J call TRBJ2-7, with D perhaps TRBD2 (7 bases). The V end was cut by 4 bases, the J end by 4 bases, with 14 bases between. This CDR3 has 14 amino acids. Germline values: CDR1 MNHEY, CDR2 SMNVEV (reference sequence).

The table lists this clone with a few counts. The chain carries TRBV25-1 and TRBJ1-5; D call uncertain. CDR3 size: 14 residues. From germline, CDR1 is MGHDK and CDR2 SYGVNS. V was clipped by 5 bases and J by 3 bases, with 11 bases between them. CDR3 amino acids: CASSSDSVNQPQHF. In DNA form, the CDR3 reads TGTGCCAGCAGTTCGGATTCCGTCAATCAGCCCCAGCATTTT.

The V call is TRBV6-6, the J call TRBJ1-3; TRBD1 is a possible D gene (6 bases). Germline V gene lookup returns CDR1 MNHNY and CDR2 SVGAGI (reference sequence). The V end was cut by 5 bases, the J end by 1 base, with 15 bases between. The CDR3 totals 16 residues. CDR3 amino acids: CASSRDGGASGNTIYF. As DNA, the CDR3 is TGTGCCAGCAGTCGCGACGGGGGGGCGTCTGGAAACACCATATATTTT.

The chain links TRBV5-4 to TRBJ2-7; 11 bases are shared with TRBD2. V lost 4 bases to trimming and J lost 4 bases; unmatched junction nucleotides: 4. Germline CDR1 reads SGHNT; CDR2 reads YYREEE (reference sequence). The CDR3 runs to 14 residues. The CDR3 here is CASSPGLADYEQYF. CDR3 DNA: TGTGCCAGCAGCCCGGGACTAGCGGATTACGAGCAGTACTTC.

The genes are TRBV19 and TRBJ1-5, with D uncertain. The germline V gene has CDR1 LNHDA and CDR2 SQIVND (reference sequence). The germline V and J ends were trimmed by 5 bases and 3 bases, with 5 bases remaining between them. The CDR3 has 12 amino acids. CDR3 nucleotide sequence: TGTGCCAGTAGTGGCTACAATCAGCCCCAGCATTTT. This translates into CASSGYNQPQHF.

The chain joins TRBV6-6 to TRBJ1-5; no clear D gene. V lost 5 bases and J lost 0, with 14 bases in between. Per the germline V gene, CDR1 is MNHNY and CDR2 is SVGAGI (reference sequence). This CDR3 is built from 16 residues. For the CDR3, the DNA is TGTGCCAGCAGTGCCCCTGGGTACCATAGCAATCAGCCCCAGCATTTT. It translates to CASSAPGYHSNQPQHF.

The chain recombines TRBV19 with TRBJ1-1; D perhaps matches TRBD1 (5 bases). Deletions cut 4 bases from V and 1 base from J, with 13 bases between. The V gene's germline CDR1 is LNHDA and CDR2 SQIVND (reference sequence). CDR3 length equals 15 residues. The CDR3 sequence: CASSTAGLGNTEAFF. Written as DNA, the CDR3 is TGTGCCAGTAGTACAGCAGGGTTGGGGAACACTGAAGCTTTCTTT.

The chain uses TRBV6-1 and TRBJ1-2; D not certain. The CDR3 sequence is 14 residues long. CDR1 is MNHNS, CDR2 SASEGT, per germline. Trimming pared 4 bases from V and 5 bases from J, leaving 14 bases between. In nucleotides, the CDR3 is TGTGCCAGCAGTGGGAAGGGTGAGCCGTATGGCTACACCTTC. Amino acid sequence: CASSGKGEPYGYTF.

V gene TRBV7-9 combines with J gene TRBJ2-2; 10 nucleotides agree with TRBD1. V was clipped by 5 bases and J by 3 bases; unmatched bases: 6. This CDR3 spans 16 amino acids. Germline CDR1 is SEHNR and CDR2 is FQNEAQ (reference sequence). CDR3 in DNA: TGTGCCAGCAGCCATTGGGGACAGGGGTACACCGGGGAGCTGTTTTTT. This sequence encodes CASSHWGQGYTGELFF.

CDR3 residues: CASSSGGSFYEQYF. DNA of the CDR3: TGTGCCAGCAGCTCCGGGGGCTCATTCTACGAGCAGTACTTC. The rearrangement links TRBV6-5 to TRBJ2-7, with D perhaps TRBD1 or TRBD2 (6 bases each). Germline V gene sequence: CDR1 MNHEY, CDR2 SVGAGI. CDR3 length: 14 amino acids. V was pared by 6 bases and J by 3 bases, with 15 bases between.

V and J are TRBV10-3 and TRBJ2-2, with D hard to call. V was pared by 4 bases and J by 4 bases, with 10 bases between. From germline, CDR1 is ENHRY and CDR2 SYGVKD. The CDR3 sequence is 14 residues long. CDR3 bases: TGTGCCATCAGTGTCCTAGACCCCACCGGGGAGCTGTTTTTT. Its translation is CAISVLDPTGELFF.